This T cell receptor (beta chain) was sequenced in a study of blood T cell repertoires in COVID-19. The method was immunoSEQ multiplex PCR; TCRdb's version includes in-frame clones alone and lacks a portion of them. The table has about 350,000 clones, approximately 87% seen once. Looked up from germline, CDR1 is SQVTM and CDR2 is ANQGSEA. Trimming left V 2 bases short and J 6 bases short, with 17 bases between. CDR3 length equals 15 residues. The V gene is TRBV29-1, the J gene TRBJ2-1, with D perhaps matching TRBD1 (6 bases). The receptor comes from a woman in her thirties who had recovered from COVID-19. Sequencing input: PBMCs or T cells enriched from blood (not recorded which). CDR3 sequence: CSVEIPGDISNEQFF. The CDR3 DNA reads TGCAGCGTTGAAATCCCCGGGGACATTAGCAATGAGCAGTTCTTC.